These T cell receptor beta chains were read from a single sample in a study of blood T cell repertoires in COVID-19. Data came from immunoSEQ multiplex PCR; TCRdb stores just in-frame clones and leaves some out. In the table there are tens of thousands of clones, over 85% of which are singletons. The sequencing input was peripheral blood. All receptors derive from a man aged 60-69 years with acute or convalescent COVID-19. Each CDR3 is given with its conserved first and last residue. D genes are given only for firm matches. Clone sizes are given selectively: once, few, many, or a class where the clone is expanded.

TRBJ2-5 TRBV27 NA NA TGTGCCAGCAGGGGGACTGAGACCCAGTACTTC CASRGTETQYF
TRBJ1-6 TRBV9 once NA TGTGCCAGCAGCGTAGACTGGAGTTCACCCCTCCACTTT CASSVDWSSPLHF
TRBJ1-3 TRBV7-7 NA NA TGTGCTAGCAGCCAAGACGGACGGGCCGCGGGATCCACCATATATTTT CASSQDGRAAGSTIYF
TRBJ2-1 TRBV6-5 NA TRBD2 TGTGCCAGCAACCCCGGGGGGTCTAAGCGGCAGTTCTTC CASNPGGSKRQFF
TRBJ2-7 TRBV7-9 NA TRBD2 TGTGCCAGCAGACGAACGGGAGGAGACTACGAGCAGTACTTC CASRRTGGDYEQYF
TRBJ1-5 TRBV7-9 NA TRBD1 TGTGCCAGCAGCTTAGCGGGGACAGGGTATAGCAATCAGCCCCAGCATTTT CASSLAGTGYSNQPQHF
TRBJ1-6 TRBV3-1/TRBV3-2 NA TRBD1 TGTGCCAGCAGCCAAGGGACAGGGGGATCACCCCTCCACTTT CASSQGTGGSPLHF
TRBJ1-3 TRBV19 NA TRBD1 TGTGCCAGTAGTCTCCGACAGGGCTCTGGAAACACCATATATTTT CASSLRQGSGNTIYF
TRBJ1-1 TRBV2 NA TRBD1 TGTGCCAGCAGTCGGGACAGTATAATCGCTTTCTTT CASSRDSIIAFF
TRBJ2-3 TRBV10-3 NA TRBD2 TGTGCCATCCGGGGACTACTCACAGATACGCAGTATTTT CAIRGLLTDTQYF
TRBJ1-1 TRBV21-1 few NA TGTGCCAGCAGCAGGATCAGGGGTTTCACTGAAGCTTTCTTT CASSRIRGFTEAFF
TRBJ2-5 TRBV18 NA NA TGTGCCAGCTCACCCCCGGGGAACCAAGAGACCCAGTACTTC CASSPPGNQETQYF
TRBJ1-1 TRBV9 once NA TGTGCCAGCAGCGCTCCGGGACATGAGGTTAACACTGAAGCTTTCTTT CASSAPGHEVNTEAFF
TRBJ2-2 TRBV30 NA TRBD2 TGTGCCTGGGGGGGGACTAGCGGTGTCTCCGGGGAGCTGTTTTTT CAWGGTSGVSGELFF
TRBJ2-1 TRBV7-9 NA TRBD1 TGTGCCAGCAGCTCCGGACAGGATTTCAATGAGCAGTTCTTC CASSSGQDFNEQFF
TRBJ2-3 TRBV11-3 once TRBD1 TGTGCCAGCAGCTTAGCCCTGGACAGGCCGGATACGCAGTATTTT CASSLALDRPDTQYF
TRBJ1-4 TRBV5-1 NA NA TGCGCCAGCAGCTTGGCTTTCGGGACTAATGAAAAACTGTTTTTT CASSLAFGTNEKLFF
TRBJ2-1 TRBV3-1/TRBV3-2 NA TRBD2 TGTGCCAGCAGCCGCGGACTAGCGGCTTCCGATGAGCAGTTCTTC CASSRGLAASDEQFF
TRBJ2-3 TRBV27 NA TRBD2 TGTGCCAGCAGTTCATATCCCCCCCTAGCGGGGATCACAGATACGCAGTATTTT CASSSYPPLAGITDTQYF
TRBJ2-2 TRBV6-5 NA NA TGTGCCAGCAACAGAAACACCGGGGAGCTGTTTTTT CASNRNTGELFF
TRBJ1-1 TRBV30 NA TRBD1 TGTGCCTGGAGTGTAGGGACAGGGGAAGCTTTCTTT CAWSVGTGEAFF
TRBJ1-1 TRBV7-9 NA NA TGTGCCAGCAGCTTAGCCTCGGCGGACACTGAAGCTTTCTTT CASSLASADTEAFF
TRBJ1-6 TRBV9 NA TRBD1 TGTGCCAGCAGCGTAGACCCCCTACAGGGGTCCTATAATTCACCCCTCCACTTT CASSVDPLQGSYNSPLHF
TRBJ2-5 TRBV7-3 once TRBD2 TGTGCCAGCAGCTACGGGCTAGCGGGGGTGGAGACCCAGTACTTC CASSYGLAGVETQYF
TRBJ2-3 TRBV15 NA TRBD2 TGTGCCACCAGCAGAGCTTCCGGAGGACTAGCGACAGATACGCAGTATTTT CATSRASGGLATDTQYF
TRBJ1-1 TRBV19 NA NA TGTGCCAGTAGTACAGGGGTGAACACTGAAGCTTTCTTT CASSTGVNTEAFF
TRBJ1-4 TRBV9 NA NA TGTGCCAGCAGCGTAGGGGAGGGGTTTGCAACTAATGAAAAACTGTTTTTT CASSVGEGFATNEKLFF
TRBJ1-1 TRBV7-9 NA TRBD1 TGTGCCAGCAGCTCAAGGACAGGGGACGACGCTTTCTTT CASSSRTGDDAFF
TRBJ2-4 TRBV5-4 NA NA TGTGCCAGCGTGAAGGACACAATTCAGTACTTC CASVKDTIQYF
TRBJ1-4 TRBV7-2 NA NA TGTGCCAGCAGCTCGGGGACACTAGCTAATGAAAAACTGTTTTTT CASSSGTLANEKLFF
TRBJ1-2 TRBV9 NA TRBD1 TGTGCCAGCAGCGCCCCCGTGACAGGGCAGGGCTACACCTTC CASSAPVTGQGYTF
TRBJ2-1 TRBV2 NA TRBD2 TGTGCCAGCAGCCAACGGGGGACTAGTAGCTACAATGAGCAGTTCTTC CASSQRGTSSYNEQFF
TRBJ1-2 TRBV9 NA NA TGTGCCAGCAGCGTAGATGGACAGAGGGGGGGCTACACCTTC CASSVDGQRGGYTF
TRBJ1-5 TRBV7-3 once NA TGTGCCAGCAGCTTATCTAGGGTGAGGGCCCAGCATTTT CASSLSRVRAQHF
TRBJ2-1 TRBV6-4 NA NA TGTGCCAGCAGTACAGCCATCTACAATGAGCAGTTCTTC CASSTAIYNEQFF
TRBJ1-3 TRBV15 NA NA TGTGCCACCAGCCGGCAGGGTTCTGGAAACACCATATATTTT CATSRQGSGNTIYF
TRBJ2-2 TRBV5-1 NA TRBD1 TGCGCCAGCAGCCCCCGACAGGGGTCGAACACCGGGGAGCTGTTTTTT CASSPRQGSNTGELFF
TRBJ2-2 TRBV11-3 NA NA TGTGCCAGCAGCTTAGATTTCCCTAGCACCGGGGAGCTGTTTTTT CASSLDFPSTGELFF
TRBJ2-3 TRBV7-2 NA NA TGTGCCAGCAGCTTGGGGACTCCACGCTCAGATACGCAGTATTTT CASSLGTPRSDTQYF
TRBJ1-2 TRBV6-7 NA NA TGTGCCAGCATCCCCACCGGGAGCTATGGCTACACCTTC CASIPTGSYGYTF
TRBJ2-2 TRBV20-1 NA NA TGCAGTGCCAGTAACAGGGCTGTGGGGGAGCTGTTTTTT CSASNRAVGELFF
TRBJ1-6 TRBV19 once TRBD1 TGTGCCAGTAGTCCCTGGACAGGGGACAATTCACCCCTCCACTTT CASSPWTGDNSPLHF
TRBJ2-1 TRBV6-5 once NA TGTGCCAGCAGTCCCTCCCCGGTCCAGCAGTTCTTC CASSPSPVQQFF
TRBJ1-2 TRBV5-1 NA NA TGCGCCAGCAGCCAACAACCCGGCGGCTATGGCTACACCTTC CASSQQPGGYGYTF
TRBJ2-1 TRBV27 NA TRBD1 TGTGCCAGCAGTCGGGACAGGGAGCAGTTCTTC CASSRDREQFF
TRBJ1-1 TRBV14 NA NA TGTGCCAGCAGCCGTATGAGTTGGAACACTGAAGCTTTCTTT CASSRMSWNTEAFF
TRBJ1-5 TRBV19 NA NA TGTGCCAGTAGTAGCCCGGGTTACAATCAGCCCCAGCATTTT CASSSPGYNQPQHF
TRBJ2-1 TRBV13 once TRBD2 TGTGCCAGCAGCTTGCGGCGGGGGGGCCGCGATGAGCAGTTCTTC CASSLRRGGRDEQFF
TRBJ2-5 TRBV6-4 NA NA TGTGCCAGCAGTTTTAAAGAGACCCAGTACTTC CASSFKETQYF
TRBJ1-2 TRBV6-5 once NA TGTGCCAGCAGCTCTCCTACCAGGGCTCCCTATGGCTACACCTTC CASSSPTRAPYGYTF
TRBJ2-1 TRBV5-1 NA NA TGCGCCAGCAGCTTAGTGGGACTTCTGAATCGCTCCTACAATGAGCAGTTCTTC CASSLVGLLNRSYNEQFF
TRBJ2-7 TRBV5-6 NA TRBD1 TGTGCCAGCAGCTTCTCTACGGGGACAGGGGAAAACGAGCAGTACTTC CASSFSTGTGENEQYF
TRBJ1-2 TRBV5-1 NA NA TGCGCCAGCAGTTGGCGACAGGCAAACTATGGCTACACCTTC CASSWRQANYGYTF
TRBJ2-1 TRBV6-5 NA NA TGTGCCAGCAGTTACCGGGACTCATACAATGAGCAGTTCTTC CASSYRDSYNEQFF
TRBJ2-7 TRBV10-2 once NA TGCGCCAGCACACCTTCCCCGGACAGCATCTACGAGCAGTACTTC CASTPSPDSIYEQYF
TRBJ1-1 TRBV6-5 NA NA TGTGCCAGTTCTGAGACAGGACTCGTCCCGGAAGCTTTCTTT CASSETGLVPEAFF
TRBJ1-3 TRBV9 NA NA TGTGCCAGCGGACAAGAAAACACCATATATTTT CASGQENTIYF
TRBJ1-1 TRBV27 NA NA TGTGCCAGCAGTTCCGAATACAGGGTCACCATGAACACTGAAGCTTTCTTT CASSSEYRVTMNTEAFF
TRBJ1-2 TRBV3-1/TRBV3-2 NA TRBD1 TGTGCCAGCAGCCAGACCGGGACAGGGGGAGGAGGCTACACCTTC CASSQTGTGGGGYTF